The 12 T cell receptor beta chains presented below share a single source sample, sequenced in a study of technical replicates of blood from a few donors. Repertoires were generated with immunoSEQ multiplex PCR, while TCRdb's copy carries only in-frame clones and drops some. The top ten hold 0.2% to 0.3% of the sample, which has more than 60,000 clones, approximately 95% seen once. The sample was T cells isolated from PBMCs. The receptors were sampled from a human donor in good health.

This clone has just one count. The V call is TRBV18, the J call TRBJ2-1, with unresolved D. The CDR3 is 12 residues long. The V end was cut by 0 bases, the J end by 7 bases, with 4 bases between. Per germline, CDR1 KGHSH and CDR2 LQKENI. CDR3 region: CASSPPRNEQFF. The CDR3 DNA sequence: TGTGCCAGCTCACCACCTAGAAATGAGCAGTTCTTC. Using reference TRBV18 and TRBJ2-1 for the parts outside the CDR3, the full variable domain is NAGVMQNPRHLVRRRGQEARLRCSPMKGHSHVYWYRQLPEEGLKFMVYLQKENIIDESGMPKERFSAEFPKEGPSILRIQQVVRGDSAAYFCASSPPRNEQFFGPGTRLTVL.

The V and J genes are TRBV5-1 and TRBJ2-5; 8 nucleotides line up with TRBD2. The ends lost 0 bases at V and 4 bases at J; junction bases unmatched: 11. CDR1 SGHRS and CDR2 YFSETQ come from the germline V gene. This CDR3 spans 17 amino acids. This chain's CDR3 is CASSLVLAGGGGETQYF. CDR3 coding DNA: TGCGCCAGCAGCTTGGTTTTGGCGGGAGGTGGGGGAGAGACCCAGTACTTC.

This clone was seen a single time. The chain recombines TRBV5-6 with TRBJ2-3; weak D call: TRBD2 (6 bases). The CDR3 is 15 amino acids. CDR1 and CDR2 (germline): SGHDT, YYEEEE. The V end was cut by 3 bases, the J end by 4 bases, with 15 bases between. CDR3 nucleotide sequence: TGTGCCAGCAGCTCGGAGGGCAGGGTGTCAGATACGCAGTATTTT. Translation: CASSSEGRVSDTQYF.

The chain is built from TRBV10-1 and TRBJ2-3; 12 bases match TRBD2. Per the germline V gene, CDR1 is WNHNN and CDR2 is SYGVQD (reference sequence). This CDR3 spans 17 amino acids. The junction had 10 bases not matched to a gene; V was cut back by 5 bases and J by 4 bases. Here the CDR3 reads CASSPTSGRKVADTQYF. The CDR3 nucleotides read TGCGCCAGCAGTCCCACTAGCGGGAGGAAGGTTGCAGATACGCAGTATTTT.

This chain connects TRBV19 to TRBJ2-7, with TRBD1 as a possible D gene (8 bases). There are 13 residues in the CDR3. Germline V gene sequence: CDR1 LNHDA, CDR2 SQIVND (reference sequence). Trimming took off 9 bases at V and 4 bases at J, with 16 bases between the two ends. The CDR3 here is CASRQGRGYEQYF. CDR3 in DNA: TGTGCCAGCAGACAGGGGAGGGGTTACGAGCAGTACTTC.

V gene TRBV6-6 combines with J gene TRBJ2-7; 8 bases fit TRBD2. This CDR3 is 14 amino acids long. CDR1 and CDR2 (germline): MNHNY, SVGAGI (reference sequence). V trimming: 7 bases; J trimming: 0 bases; junction bases outside the gene matches: 5. The CDR3 protein is CASIEGTSSYEQYF. The CDR3, as DNA: TGTGCCAGCATCGAAGGGACTAGCTCCTACGAGCAGTACTTC.

Worth noting for this clone: Sequence at one end of the junction differs from germline and may be a read error. This sequence joins TRBV30 and TRBJ2-7, with TRBD2 matching 7 bases. CDR3 size: 14 residues. The V gene's germline CDR1 is GTSNPN and CDR2 SVGIG (reference sequence). In DNA, the CDR3 is TGTGCCGGGAGGGCCCAGGGTACTACCTACGAGCAGTACTTC. The encoded protein is CAGRAQGTTYEQYF.

The chain uses TRBV1 and TRBJ1-1; TRBD1, the D gene given by the table, was not confirmed from the DNA. TRBV1 is a pseudogene segment. The CDR3 runs to 17 residues. This chain's CDR3 is CTSSQGGRGSLNTEAFF. CDR3 bases: TGCACCAGCAGCCAAGGGGGCCGAGGCAGTCTGAACACTGAAGCTTTCTTT.

This chain links TRBV29-1 with TRBJ2-7; 10 bases match TRBD1. Per the germline V gene, CDR1 is SQVTM and CDR2 is ANQGSEA. V was pared by 0 bases and J by 11 bases, with 4 bases of the junction left unmatched. The CDR3 extends over 12 amino acids. The CDR3 DNA reads as TGCAGCGTTGAAGAACCGGGACAGGGGAAGTACTTC. Residues: CSVEEPGQGKYF.

This chain connects TRBV14 to TRBJ1-4; D call uncertain. With 4 bases removed from V and 5 bases from J, the gap between germline ends came to 8 bases. The germline V gene has CDR1 SGHDN and CDR2 FVKESK. The CDR3 is 13 residues long. CDR3: CASSPLRNEKLFF. The CDR3 DNA sequence: TGTGCCAGCAGCCCCCTCCGGAATGAAAAACTGTTTTTT.

This clone was seen a few times. This rearrangement joins TRBV6-1 to TRBJ1-1; D not certain. The CDR3 has 12 residues. V was trimmed by 5 bases and J by 3 bases, leaving 7 bases between them. Germline lookup yields CDR1 MNHNS and CDR2 SASEGT. CDR3 sequence: CASSRSDTEAFF. CDR3 DNA sequence: TGTGCCAGCAGTCGGAGTGACACTGAAGCTTTCTTT.

This clone was counted once. The V gene is TRBV28, the J gene TRBJ1-2; possible D gene TRBD1, 5 bases. The CDR3 consists of 12 residues. V was cut by 8 bases and J by 3 bases, with 10 bases left in between. CDR1 is MDHEN and CDR2 is SYDVKM in the germline V gene. The DNA of the CDR3 is TGTGCCAGCTACGACAGTTACTATGGCTACACCTTC. This codes for CASYDSYYGYTF.